The 26 T cell receptor beta chains below all came from one sample that was sequenced in a study of blood T cell repertoires in COVID-19. Data came from immunoSEQ multiplex PCR; TCRdb stores just in-frame clones and leaves some out. The table lists about 40,000 clones, 80% to 90% of them singletons. Specimen: peripheral blood. The source is a woman aged 70-85 years with acute or convalescent COVID-19.

This clone came up once. The chain combines TRBV7-3 with TRBJ2-1, with D possibly TRBD1 on 5 matching bases. The CDR3 spans 13 residues. Trimming left V 4 bases short and J 2 bases short, with 6 bases between. Germline V gene lookup returns CDR1 SGHTA and CDR2 FQGTGA. CDR3 loop: CASSWTPYNEQFF. CDR3 in DNA: TGTGCCAGCAGCTGGACACCCTACAATGAGCAGTTCTTC.

The chain combines TRBV18 with TRBJ1-5, with TRBD1 matching 11 bases. The J segment lost 7 bases and the V segment lost 5 bases, leaving 7 bases of the junction unmatched. Germline V lookup: CDR1 KGHSH, CDR2 LQKENI. This CDR3 spans 15 amino acids. CDR3 region: CASSAGQGVGQPQHF. CDR3 nucleotide sequence: TGTGCCAGCTCAGCGGGACAGGGGGTTGGACAGCCCCAGCATTTT.

The chain is built from TRBV5-5 and TRBJ2-2, with a weak D call TRBD1 (5 bases). There are 16 residues in the CDR3. Germline loops: CDR1 SGHKS, CDR2 YYEKEE (reference sequence). Trimming pared 1 base from V and 1 base from J, leaving 11 bases between. The CDR3 region is CASSLNYDRNTGELFF. The CDR3 DNA reads as TGTGCCAGCAGCTTGAATTATGACAGGAACACCGGGGAGCTGTTTTTT.

In DNA form, the CDR3 reads TGTGCCAGCAGACTATTAGGCGGGGAGACCCAGTACTTC. It yields the protein CASRLLGGETQYF. The rearrangement uses TRBV11-3 and TRBJ2-5, with D possibly TRBD2 on 5 matching bases. CDR1 SGHNT and CDR2 YENEEA come from the germline V gene. The CDR3 has 13 residues. V lost 6 bases to trimming and J lost 5 bases, with 13 bases between them.

This chain joins TRBV7-9 and TRBJ1-2, with 9 bases aligning to TRBD1. Germline CDR1 SEHNR, CDR2 FQNEAQ (reference sequence). The CDR3 is 14 residues long. The V gene end was trimmed by 5 bases and the J gene end by 8 bases; junction bases not matched to a gene: 9. CDR3 sequence reads: CASSPTGGGRGYTF. For the CDR3, the DNA is TGTGCCAGCAGCCCTACAGGGGGCGGGCGGGGCTACACCTTC.

This clone has only one observation. The V gene is TRBV4-3, the J gene TRBJ1-6; 9 bases align to TRBD1. The CDR3 covers 16 residues. After removal of 6 bases from V and 0 bases from J, the junction contained 3 bases not matched to a gene. The germline gives CDR1 LGHNA, CDR2 YSLEER. As DNA, the CDR3 is TGCGCCAGCAGTAGGGGACAGGGCTCCTATAATTCACCCCTCCACTTT. Residues: CASSRGQGSYNSPLHF.

The chain uses TRBV5-4 and TRBJ1-2; maybe TRBD1 (6 bases). Germline V gene lookup returns CDR1 SGHNT and CDR2 YYREEE (reference sequence). The CDR3 length is 13 residues. Deletions cut 1 base from V and 8 bases from J, with 12 bases between. This CDR3 reads CASSLRPGEGYTF. The CDR3 bases are TGTGCCAGCAGCTTGCGTCCAGGGGAAGGCTACACCTTC.

This chain links TRBV7-8 with TRBJ2-4; D might be TRBD2 (6 bases). The CDR3 has 16 amino acids. Germline CDR1 SGHVS, CDR2 FQNEAQ. Trimming stripped 5 bases from V and 3 bases from J, with 17 bases between. The CDR3 spells CASSPRSLGGKNIQYF. The CDR3 DNA sequence: TGTGCCAGCAGCCCTCGAAGTTTGGGGGGCAAAAACATTCAGTACTTC.

The V and J genes are TRBV6-2 or TRBV6-3 and TRBJ1-5; no clear D gene. Trimming took 7 bases from V and 5 from J, leaving 9 bases between them. CDR3 size: 12 residues. Germline-derived CDR1 and CDR2 are MNHEY and SVGEGT. The chain's CDR3 is CASNYRYQPQHF. CDR3 in DNA: TGTGCCAGCAATTATCGGTATCAGCCCCAGCATTTT.

The J gene is TRBJ1-1, the V gene TRBV28; 10 positions agree with TRBD1. J lost 7 bases, V lost 7 bases, and 15 bases had no gene match. Germline CDR1 is MDHEN and CDR2 is SYDVKM. The CDR3 consists of 16 residues. The DNA of the CDR3 is TGTGCCAGCACCTCCGGGACAGGGGTTGCGCGGAGTGAAGCTTTCTTT. This sequence encodes CASTSGTGVARSEAFF.

The V call is TRBV29-1, the J call TRBJ2-5; TRBD1 is a possible D gene (6 bases). Germline CDR1 reads SQVTM; CDR2 reads ANQGSEA. The CDR3 covers 13 residues. V was pared by 7 bases and J by 3 bases, with 15 bases between. The CDR3 DNA reads TGCAGCGCCTCTTCCGGGACAAAAGAGACCCAGTACTTC. Protein sequence: CSASSGTKETQYF.

The V call is TRBV13, the J call TRBJ1-3, with 7 bases lining up with TRBD1. This CDR3 comprises 14 residues. The V and J ends lost 7 bases and 4 bases, in that order; junction bases with no gene match: 7. The germline gives CDR1 PRHDT, CDR2 FYEKMQ (reference sequence). The CDR3, as DNA: TGTGCCAGCACCCCGACAGGGTTCGGAAACACCATATATTTT. Its translation is CASTPTGFGNTIYF.

The sample holds one count of this clone. The V gene is TRBV18, the J gene TRBJ1-5, with 9 positions matching TRBD1. Trimming cost V 4 bases and J 2 bases; bases outside gene matches: 3. CDR1 KGHSH and CDR2 LQKENI come from the germline V gene. The CDR3 has 15 residues. The CDR3: CASSQTGGGNQPQHF. In nucleotides, the CDR3 is TGTGCCAGCTCACAGACAGGGGGGGGCAATCAGCCCCAGCATTTT.

The chain is built from TRBV5-1 and TRBJ1-3; D not resolved. V lost 1 base and J 0 bases, leaving 17 bases between the germline ends. The germline V gene encodes CDR1 SGHRS and CDR2 YFSETQ. The CDR3 runs 18 residues. CDR3 coding DNA: TGCGCCAGCAGCTTGTCCAGCAGCGGACTTATCTCTGGAAACACCATATATTTT. Translating gives CASSLSSSGLISGNTIYF.

The chain has TRBV24-1 and TRBJ2-3; TRBD1 aligns across 7 bases. Looked up from germline, CDR1 is KGHDR and CDR2 is SFDVKD. With 4 bases clipped from V and 4 bases from J, the junction kept 10 bases outside the gene matches. CDR3 length: 16 amino acids. CDR3 region: CATSDPPTGTADTQYF. The CDR3 DNA reads as TGTGCCACCAGTGACCCTCCGACAGGGACCGCAGATACGCAGTATTTT.

This rearrangement joins TRBV2 to TRBJ2-5, with 7 bases matching TRBD2. V lost 0 bases, J lost 3 bases, and 4 bases stayed unmatched. The germline gives CDR1 SNHLY, CDR2 FYNNEI. CDR3 length: 15 amino acids. The CDR3 reads CASSEAGTNEETQYF. The CDR3 DNA sequence: TGTGCCAGCAGTGAAGCGGGGACTAACGAAGAGACCCAGTACTTC.

The chain couples TRBV11-3 to TRBJ1-1; D unresolved. This CDR3 spans 16 amino acids. V lost 3 bases, J lost 1 base, and 15 bases lay in between. Per germline, CDR1 SGHNT and CDR2 YENEEA. CDR3 sequence reads: CASSFQLGRGNTEAFF. CDR3 nucleotides: TGTGCCAGCAGCTTTCAGCTGGGGAGAGGGAACACTGAAGCTTTCTTT.

This chain uses TRBV5-1 with TRBJ1-5; D is undetermined. The CDR3 length is 13 residues. Per the germline V gene, CDR1 is SGHRS and CDR2 is YFSETQ. V shed 2 bases and J shed 8 bases, with 11 bases lying between them. This chain's CDR3 is CASSFTGMEPQHF. CDR3 sequence (DNA): TGCGCCAGCAGCTTCACGGGGATGGAGCCCCAGCATTTT.

The chain uses TRBV5-1 and TRBJ2-1; D gene uncertain. Trimming stripped 0 bases from V and 0 bases from J, with 10 bases between. There are 16 residues in the CDR3. Germline V gene sequence: CDR1 SGHRS, CDR2 YFSETQ. CDR3 sequence: CASSLALSSSYNEQFF. The CDR3 region has the DNA TGCGCCAGCAGCTTGGCTCTTTCGAGCTCCTACAATGAGCAGTTCTTC.

The gene calls are TRBV30 and TRBJ2-5; D is uncertain. Germline V gene sequence: CDR1 GTSNPN, CDR2 SVGIG (reference sequence). Trimming took off 0 bases at V and 5 bases at J, with 7 bases between the two ends. This CDR3 comprises 12 residues. CDR3 residues: CAWSVMQETQYF. The CDR3 DNA reads as TGTGCCTGGAGTGTGATGCAGGAGACCCAGTACTTC.

The chain is built from TRBV12-3 or TRBV12-4 and TRBJ2-3, with 7 bases fitting TRBD1. The CDR3 spans 13 residues. The V segment lost 6 bases and the J segment 6 bases; nucleotides outside the gene matches: 6. CDR3 coding DNA: TGTGCCAGCAGGTACGACAGGGCGGATACGCAGTATTTT. This gives the protein CASRYDRADTQYF.

The genes are TRBV7-2 and TRBJ1-1, with D unclear. Germline V lookup: CDR1 SGHTA, CDR2 FQGNSA. The CDR3 runs 16 residues. V shed 5 bases and J shed 5 bases, with 21 bases lying between them. The CDR3 nucleotides are TGTGCCAGCAGCCGTACTAGGGAAGGTTGGGGAACTGAAGCTTTCTTT. As protein: CASSRTREGWGTEAFF.

The chain joins TRBV28 to TRBJ2-5, with 11 positions matching TRBD2. Germline CDR1 reads MDHEN; CDR2 reads SYDVKM. The CDR3 runs 15 residues. Trimming removed 4 bases from V and 1 base from J; junction bases left unmatched: 2. The CDR3 protein is CASSSLAGGQETQYF. The CDR3 nucleotides read TGTGCCAGCAGTTCTCTAGCGGGGGGCCAAGAGACCCAGTACTTC.

The chain recombines TRBV6-5 with TRBJ1-3; D not resolved. Germline values: CDR1 MNHEY, CDR2 SVGAGI. Trimming removed 0 bases at V and 0 bases at J, with 9 bases between. The CDR3 is 16 residues long. The CDR3 nucleotides read TGTGCCAGCAGTTACTCGACCACAGCCTCTGGAAACACCATATATTTT. Amino acid sequence: CASSYSTTASGNTIYF.

This chain joins TRBV12-3 or TRBV12-4 and TRBJ2-1; D unresolved. Trimming removed 6 bases from V and 13 bases from J, with 10 bases in between. The CDR3 loop spans 10 amino acids. CDR3: CASSNHYQFF. In DNA form, the CDR3 reads TGTGCCAGCAGCAACCACTATCAGTTCTTC.

The V and J genes are TRBV4-3 and TRBJ2-2, with a possible D match to TRBD2 (6 bases). Germline assignment: CDR1 LGHNA and CDR2 YSLEER. The ends were cut back, 8 bases at V and 1 base at J, with 14 bases in the middle. The CDR3 is 15 residues long. As DNA, the CDR3 is TGCGCCAGCTCGGGGGATGAGTGGAACACCGGGGAGCTGTTTTTT. It is translated as CASSGDEWNTGELFF.